These 24 T cell receptor beta chains originate from one sample sequenced in a study of CD8 T cells in Susac syndrome. cDNA came from around 0.5 to 1 ug RNA primed by random hexamers. MiXCR, run by TCRdb on the immunoSEQ multiplex PCR reads, gives a single entry per CDR3 protein. This sample has 200,000 or so distinct CDR3 sequences, with more than 90% found just once. The specimen sequenced was CD4+ T cells from PBMCs. The source is a human donor with multiple sclerosis.

This clonotype was seen only once. The rearrangement links TRBV9 to TRBJ2-5; TRBD1 matches at 10 bases. CDR1 and CDR2 (germline): SGDLS, YYNGEE. CDR3 length: 15 residues. With V trimmed by 3 bases and J by 4 bases, 6 bases remained unmatched. The CDR3 spells CASSGQGARGETQYF. CDR3 coding DNA: TGTGCCAGCAGCGGACAGGGGGCGCGGGGAGAGACCCAGTACTTC.

The genes are TRBV7-2 and TRBJ2-5; D is perhaps TRBD1 (6 bases). V was clipped by 5 bases and J by 3 bases, with 19 bases between them. CDR1 SGHTA and CDR2 FQGNSA come from the germline V gene. The CDR3 spans 16 residues. The CDR3 bases are TGTGCCAGCAGCCCGAGGGGGAGATCCTATAAAGAGACCCAGTACTTC. Translated: CASSPRGRSYKETQYF.

This clonotype came up a few times. The rearrangement links TRBV24-1 to TRBJ2-1; D is perhaps TRBD2 (5 bases). Germline CDR1 KGHDR, CDR2 SFDVKD. This CDR3 region has 15 residues. Between the trimmed V and J ends, which lost 2 bases and 9 bases, there was a span of 16 bases. CDR3 sequence: CATSDYLASASEQFF. The CDR3, as DNA: TGTGCCACCAGTGATTACCTAGCATCGGCGAGTGAGCAGTTCTTC.

The chain combines TRBV20-1 with TRBJ1-5, with D maybe TRBD1 (6 bases). There are 13 residues in the CDR3. Germline-derived CDR1 and CDR2 are DFQATT and SNEGSKA (reference sequence). Between the trimmed V and J ends, which lost 3 bases and 3 bases, there was a span of 9 bases. As DNA, the CDR3 is TGCAGTGCTAGTTACAGGGACAATCAGCCCCAGCATTTT. This encodes CSASYRDNQPQHF.

J is TRBJ1-1 and V is TRBV5-1; no definite D call. The CDR3 covers 15 residues. The germline gives CDR1 SGHRS, CDR2 YFSETQ. The germline V and J ends were trimmed by 0 bases and 3 bases, with 12 bases remaining between them. CDR3 in DNA: TGCGCCAGCAGCTTGGCCCCACCGACGGACACTGAAGCTTTCTTT. As protein: CASSLAPPTDTEAFF.

This chain links TRBV7-9 with TRBJ2-3; D may match TRBD1 or TRBD2 (6 bases each). The germline V gene encodes CDR1 SEHNR and CDR2 FQNEAQ (reference sequence). The CDR3 consists of 13 residues. Trimming removed 5 bases from V and 14 bases from J, with 20 bases in between. CDR3 loop: CASSLGGQGHGYF. CDR3 in DNA: TGTGCCAGCAGCCTGGGGGGCCAGGGGCACGGGTATTTT.

V gene TRBV24-1 combines with J gene TRBJ2-4; TRBD1 matches at 7 bases. Trimming took 9 bases from V and 5 from J; bases not matched to a gene: 9. From germline, CDR1 is KGHDR and CDR2 SFDVKD. The CDR3 spans 14 residues. The CDR3 DNA follows: TGTGCCACCTCTACCCGGACAGGCGAAAACATTCAGTACTTC. This encodes CATSTRTGENIQYF.

The chain uses TRBV14 and TRBJ2-5, with D possibly being TRBD2 (5 bases). Germline V gives CDR1 SGHDN, CDR2 FVKESK. The ends were cut back, 6 bases at V and 10 bases at J, with 27 bases in the middle. This CDR3 is 16 amino acids long. The CDR3 spells CASRPDYLRLKRGQYF. The CDR3 DNA reads TGTGCCAGCAGACCCGACTACCTTCGCCTGAAGAGAGGCCAGTACTTC.

This chain connects TRBV7-2 to TRBJ1-1, with D unresolved. V lost 5 bases to trimming and J lost 5 bases, with 12 bases between them. There are 13 residues in the CDR3. Germline values: CDR1 SGHTA, CDR2 FQGNSA. The chain's CDR3 is CASSATRGTEAFF. The CDR3 bases are TGTGCCAGCAGCGCCACACGGGGAACTGAAGCTTTCTTT.

The gene calls are TRBV3-1 and TRBJ2-2; D may be TRBD2 (6 bases). This CDR3 comprises 13 residues. Trimming cost V 3 bases and J 5 bases, with 7 bases left between them. In germline, CDR1 is LGHDT, CDR2 YNNKEL (reference sequence). The CDR3 region is CASSQTRTGELFF. The CDR3 coding sequence is TGTGCCAGCAGCCAGACTAGGACCGGGGAGCTGTTTTTT.

Turning to this clonotype: The junction does not match germline at one end; this may be a read error. The rearrangement links TRBV7-9 to TRBJ1-2; no firm D call. The V gene's germline CDR1 is SEHNR and CDR2 FQNEAQ (reference sequence). The CDR3 contains 8 residues. The chain's CDR3 is CASTLYTF. CDR3 in DNA: TGTGCCAGCACCTTATACACCTTC. The full variable domain, its missing parts supplied by reference TRBV7-9 and TRBJ1-2, is DTGVSQNPRHKITKRGQNVTFRCDPISEHNRLYWYRQTLGQGPEFLTYFQNEAQLEKSRLLSDRFSAERPKGSFSTLEIQRTEQGDSAMYLCASTLYTFGSGTRLTVV.

CDR3 nucleotide sequence: TGTGCCAGCAGTTACTCGGGGGGGCTCTACAATGAGCAGTTCTTC. Its protein is CASSYSGGLYNEQFF. This chain uses TRBV6-5 with TRBJ2-1; tentatively, D is TRBD2 (7 bases). The CDR3 covers 15 residues. Germline V lookup: CDR1 MNHEY, CDR2 SVGAGI. The ends were cut back, 0 bases at V and 3 bases at J, with 9 bases in the middle.

V and J are TRBV2 and TRBJ2-2, with TRBD2 matching 8 bases. Looked up from germline, CDR1 is SNHLY and CDR2 is FYNNEI. V shed 6 bases and J 5 bases; nucleotides not matched to a gene: 5. CDR3 size: 14 residues. The CDR3 reads CASRPGLETGELFF. In nucleotides, the CDR3 is TGTGCCAGCAGACCGGGACTAGAGACCGGGGAGCTGTTTTTT.

The rearrangement links TRBV12-3 or TRBV12-4 to TRBJ1-1, with a tentative D call TRBD1 (6 bases). V lost 3 bases to trimming and J lost 1 base, with 12 bases between them. This CDR3 region has 15 residues. This CDR3 reads CASSFAGQRNTEAFF. CDR3 nucleotide sequence: TGTGCCAGCAGTTTCGCGGGACAAAGGAACACTGAAGCTTTCTTT.

The rearrangement links TRBV30 to TRBJ2-5; D remains ambiguous. The length of the CDR3 is 12 residues. V lost 0 bases, J lost 6 bases, and 8 bases lay in between. The V gene's germline CDR1 is GTSNPN and CDR2 SVGIG (reference sequence). The CDR3 spells CAWSVTLQTQYF. The CDR3, as DNA: TGTGCCTGGAGTGTAACCTTGCAGACCCAGTACTTC.

The chain joins TRBV27 to TRBJ1-1; the match to TRBD1 covers 7 bases. This CDR3 contains 13 residues. Unmatched junction bases numbered 12, after V lost 6 bases and J lost 11 bases. Germline assignment: CDR1 MNHEY and CDR2 SMNVEV (reference sequence). CDR3 nucleotides: TGTGCCAGCAGGGTAACCGGAGACAGGGCCGCTTTCTTT. Encoded protein: CASRVTGDRAAFF.

The chain recombines TRBV7-9 with TRBJ2-2; no reliable D call. V lost 6 bases, J lost 3 bases, and 14 bases lay in between. This CDR3 is 15 amino acids long. From germline, CDR1 is SEHNR and CDR2 FQNEAQ (reference sequence). The DNA of the CDR3 is TGTGCCAGCAGGGGGTTGGGGAAGGACACCGGGGAGCTGTTTTTT. The encoded protein is CASRGLGKDTGELFF.

This clonotype has only one observation. This chain uses TRBV5-1 with TRBJ2-1, with D hard to call. Per the germline V gene, CDR1 is SGHRS and CDR2 is YFSETQ. Trimming stripped 4 bases from V and 4 bases from J, with 12 bases between. This CDR3 is built from 14 residues. The DNA for the CDR3 is TGCGCCAGCAGCCTAGACGGCGTATACAATGAGCAGTTCTTC. It is translated as CASSLDGVYNEQFF.

The chain links TRBV29-1 to TRBJ2-3; D perhaps matches TRBD1 (6 bases). V was trimmed by 1 base and J by 9 bases, leaving 14 bases between them. Looked up from germline, CDR1 is SQVTM and CDR2 is ANQGSEA. The CDR3 loop spans 13 amino acids. The CDR3 DNA reads TGCAGCGTTGAAGGGACAGATCTATGGACGCAGTATTTT. It encodes CSVEGTDLWTQYF.

The chain is built from TRBV3-1 and TRBJ1-1; 7 nucleotides match TRBD1. The V segment lost 4 bases and the J segment 4 bases; nucleotides outside the gene matches: 9. There are 15 residues in the CDR3. Germline CDR1 is LGHDT and CDR2 is YNNKEL (reference sequence). CDR3 sequence reads: CASSLRQGRSTEAFF. CDR3 in DNA: TGTGCCAGCAGCCTTCGACAGGGACGGAGCACTGAAGCTTTCTTT.

The genes are TRBV4-1 and TRBJ2-7, with D hard to call. The germline V and J ends were trimmed by 4 bases and 3 bases, with 10 bases remaining between them. The CDR3 runs 13 residues. CDR1 and CDR2 from the germline V gene are MGHRA and YSYEKL. The CDR3 DNA sequence: TGCGCCAGCAGCCCCCAAGGCTACTACGAGCAGTACTTC. Encoded protein: CASSPQGYYEQYF.

The V and J genes are TRBV20-1 and TRBJ2-7; TRBD2 matches 9 bases. From germline, CDR1 is DFQATT and CDR2 SNEGSKA (reference sequence). The CDR3 spans 14 residues. V shed 7 bases, J shed 2 bases, and the junction held 9 bases outside the gene matches. CDR3 DNA sequence: TGCAGTGGTCTAGCGGGACCGATCGCCTACGAGCAGTACTTC. Its protein is CSGLAGPIAYEQYF.

Written as DNA, the CDR3 is TGTGCCAGCAGCCAAGAAAGACCCTACGAGCAGTACTTC. Encoded protein: CASSQERPYEQYF. V is TRBV4-2 and J is TRBJ2-7; D is ambiguous. V was shortened by 0 bases and J by 2 bases, with 5 bases between the two germline ends. Germline assignment: CDR1 LGHNA and CDR2 YNFKEQ. This CDR3 region has 13 residues.

The gene calls are TRBV20-1 and TRBJ2-1; D remains unclear. In germline, CDR1 is DFQATT, CDR2 SNEGSKA (reference sequence). The CDR3 extends over 11 amino acids. V was trimmed by 3 bases and J by 9 bases, leaving 9 bases between them. For the CDR3, the DNA is TGCAGTGCTAGGGCGAATAGTGAGCAGTTCTTC. The encoded protein is CSARANSEQFF.